This entry lists 26 T cell receptor beta chains sequenced from one sample in a study of blood T cells in healthy people across ages. For the second PCR, which ran for 7 to 11 cycles, a sample-barcoded 5' primer and a J-beta primer mix were used. TCRdb redid the calling of the 5' RACE reads with MiXCR, one entry per CDR3 protein. In the table there are a few hundred thousand distinct CDR3 sequences, about 55% of which are singletons. Sequencing input: blood. The receptors were sampled from a man aged 55-75 years in good health.

As concerns this clonotype: One junction end disagrees with the germline gene, perhaps due to a read error. The rearrangement joins TRBV20-1 to TRBJ2-7; 15 nucleotides line up with TRBD2. This CDR3 has 14 amino acids. Looked up from germline, CDR1 is DFQATT and CDR2 is SNEGSKA (reference sequence). CDR3 loop: CSARPGLAGGERYF. Written as DNA, the CDR3 is TGCAGTGCTAGACCTGGACTAGCGGGAGGGGAGCGGTACTTC.

J is TRBJ2-4 and V is TRBV18; 8 nucleotides line up with TRBD2. The CDR3 spans 13 residues. V lost 8 bases, J lost 13 bases, and 13 bases stayed unmatched. CDR1 and CDR2 from the germline V gene are KGHSH and LQKENI. The CDR3 coding sequence is TGTGCCAGCCGTACGACTAGCGTGGGGGAGCAGTACTTC. It encodes CASRTTSVGEQYF.

V and J are TRBV18 and TRBJ2-1; weak D call: TRBD1 (5 bases). The CDR3 loop spans 15 amino acids. Germline CDR1 and CDR2: KGHSH and LQKENI. Trimming removed 5 bases from V and 8 bases from J, with 19 bases in between. CDR3 in DNA: TGTGCCAGCTCATCACAAGGGGTCAGGGTTGATGAGCAGTTCTTC. Translated, it gives CASSSQGVRVDEQFF.

Details on this clonotype: A read error may explain this, as a much larger clone is one base away. The chain carries TRBV29-1 and TRBJ2-3, with TRBD2 matching over 7 bases. The CDR3 has 14 residues. J lost 4 bases, V lost 1 base, and 5 bases had no gene match. Germline V CDR1 and CDR2: SQVTM, ANQGSEA. The CDR3 DNA reads as TGCAGCGTTGAAGGAGGAGCGGGGTCAGATACGCAGTATTTT. The encoded protein is CSVEGGAGSDTQYF.

The chain joins TRBV20-1 to TRBJ1-1; weak D call: TRBD1 (6 bases). V lost 3 bases and J lost 4, with 18 bases in between. This CDR3 has 15 residues. The germline V gene has CDR1 DFQATT and CDR2 SNEGSKA (reference sequence). The CDR3 reads CSARGGAGAFTEAFF. The CDR3 bases are TGCAGTGCTAGGGGGGGAGCAGGGGCTTTCACTGAAGCTTTCTTT.

This clonotype occurred once. This chain uses TRBV7-3 with TRBJ2-1; D not certain. V gave up 1 base and J gave up 5 bases, with 15 bases separating them. This CDR3 is 16 amino acids long. Germline V gene lookup returns CDR1 SGHTA and CDR2 FQGTGA. For the CDR3, the DNA is TGTGCCAGCAGCTTAAAGTTAGGGTTAGTGGACAATGAGCAGTTCTTC. Translation: CASSLKLGLVDNEQFF.

J is TRBJ1-5 and V is TRBV30; TRBD1 agrees at 9 bases. Looked up from germline, CDR1 is GTSNPN and CDR2 is SVGIG (reference sequence). CDR3 length: 16 residues. V shed 5 bases, J shed 6 bases, and the junction held 14 bases outside the gene matches. CDR3 in DNA: TGTGCCTGGGGGGGATCCCCCGGGACAGGGACTCAGCCCCAGCATTTT. This encodes CAWGGSPGTGTQPQHF.

The genes are TRBV12-3 or TRBV12-4 and TRBJ2-1; D may match TRBD1 or TRBD2 (6 bases each). Deletions cut 0 bases from V and 8 bases from J, with 11 bases between. The CDR3 contains 14 residues. The CDR3 here is CASSLAGGFDEQFF. The DNA of the CDR3 is TGTGCCAGCAGTTTAGCAGGGGGGTTCGATGAGCAGTTCTTC.

This clonotype was counted many times. The V call is TRBV20-1, the J call TRBJ2-5; D may be TRBD1 (5 bases). The end of the DNA is better explained by TRBJ2-7, so the J call may be wrong. Germline lookup yields CDR1 DFQATT and CDR2 SNEGSKA (reference sequence). This CDR3 region has 13 residues. The CDR3 DNA reads TGCAGTGCTAGTAGGCAGGGTCTATACGAGCAGTACTTC. It yields the protein CSASRQGLYEQYF.

The chain carries TRBV7-6 and TRBJ2-7; D remains ambiguous. The CDR3 contains 14 residues. The V end was cut by 1 base, the J end by 5 bases, with 12 bases between. Germline-derived CDR1 and CDR2 are SGHVS and FNYEAQ. CDR3 sequence (DNA): TGTGCCAGCAGCTTAGAGGGCGTAATAAACGAGCAGTACTTC. Protein: CASSLEGVINEQYF.

The rearrangement links TRBV27 to TRBJ1-6; D is possibly TRBD1 (5 bases). Germline CDR1 reads MNHEY; CDR2 reads SMNVEV (reference sequence). CDR3 length: 18 residues. Trimming took 3 bases from V and 0 from J, leaving 15 bases between them. The CDR3 nucleotides read TGTGCCAGCAGTTTTAGGGTGACAGCCAGCTCCTATAATTCACCCCTCCACTTT. As protein: CASSFRVTASSYNSPLHF.

This rearrangement joins TRBV3-1 to TRBJ2-5; 9 bases align to TRBD1. The J segment lost 5 bases and the V segment lost 4 bases, leaving 11 bases of the junction unmatched. The CDR3 covers 16 residues. Germline CDR1 is LGHDT and CDR2 is YNNKEL (reference sequence). Here the CDR3 reads CASSPKRDRVGETQYF. CDR3 DNA: TGTGCCAGCAGCCCTAAAAGGGACAGGGTCGGGGAGACCCAGTACTTC.

This clonotype came up a few times. V usage is TRBV4-3 and J usage is TRBJ2-1; 7 bases align to TRBD2. Germline V gives CDR1 LGHNA, CDR2 YSLEER. This CDR3 region has 14 residues. V trimming: 3 bases; J trimming: 7 bases; junction bases outside the gene matches: 6. CDR3 bases: TGCGCCAGCAGCCACGGGGACTACCGAAATGAGCAGTTCTTC. It is translated as CASSHGDYRNEQFF.

This chain connects TRBV20-1 to TRBJ2-4; D is perhaps TRBD2 (6 bases). The J call may not be correct, given that the DNA end is closer to TRBJ2-7. The CDR3 loop spans 15 amino acids. Per the germline V gene, CDR1 is DFQATT and CDR2 is SNEGSKA (reference sequence). The CDR3 is CSARAQHPGVYEQYF. For the CDR3, the DNA is TGCAGTGCTAGAGCCCAACATCCGGGGGTTTACGAGCAGTACTTC.

The J gene is TRBJ2-7, the V gene TRBV4-1, with TRBD2 matching 10 bases. Trimming cost V 2 bases and J 1 base; bases outside gene matches: 2. Germline loops: CDR1 MGHRA, CDR2 YSYEKL. This CDR3 spans 15 amino acids. This CDR3 is CASSQTSGVSYEQYF. The CDR3 coding sequence is TGCGCCAGCAGCCAAACTAGCGGGGTATCCTACGAGCAGTACTTC.

This clonotype was seen many times. This chain connects TRBV11-3 to TRBJ2-3; the match to TRBD2 covers 11 bases. The CDR3 is made up of 16 amino acids. J was trimmed by 3 bases and V by 4 bases; bases with no gene match: 6. Germline loops: CDR1 SGHNT, CDR2 YENEEA. CDR3 nucleotide sequence: TGTGCCAGCAGCTGGGGTAGCGGGGGGGTAACAGATACGCAGTATTTT. Amino acid sequence: CASSWGSGGVTDTQYF.

There are a few counts of this clonotype. This chain links TRBV13 with TRBJ2-3, with D perhaps TRBD1 (5 bases). This CDR3 spans 13 amino acids. CDR1 is PRHDT and CDR2 is FYEKMQ in the germline V gene (reference sequence). The V end was cut by 1 base, the J end by 3 bases, with 5 bases between. Here the CDR3 reads CASSLEGTDTQYF. The CDR3 nucleotides read TGTGCCAGCAGCTTAGAGGGGACAGATACGCAGTATTTT.

The genes are TRBV19 and TRBJ2-7, with D perhaps matching TRBD1 or TRBD2 (5 bases each). The germline V gene encodes CDR1 LNHDA and CDR2 SQIVND (reference sequence). CDR3 length: 15 amino acids. Trimming pared 4 bases from V and 2 bases from J, leaving 15 bases between. For the CDR3, the DNA is TGTGCCAGTAGTACCCAGGGAGAAGGGACCTACGAGCAGTACTTC. Protein product: CASSTQGEGTYEQYF.

This clonotype occurred many times. CDR3 in amino acids: CSVRTGYGYTF. In DNA, the CDR3 is TGCAGCGTCCGAACGGGCTATGGCTACACCTTC. The V call is TRBV29-1, the J call TRBJ1-2, with unresolved D. Germline CDR1 reads SQVTM; CDR2 reads ANQGSEA. V was clipped by 6 bases and J by 4 bases, with 9 bases between them. CDR3 length: 11 residues.

The J gene is TRBJ2-7, the V gene TRBV20-1, with 10 bases lining up with TRBD2. The junction had 5 bases not matched to a gene; V was cut back by 2 bases and J by 4 bases. CDR3 length equals 14 residues. Germline V lookup: CDR1 DFQATT, CDR2 SNEGSKA (reference sequence). The CDR3 sequence is CSARYGTSVYEQYF. The CDR3 bases are TGCAGTGCTAGATACGGGACTAGCGTATACGAGCAGTACTTC.

This clonotype has at least ten counts. The CDR3: CASSFTTGETQYF. CDR3 DNA: TGCGCCAGCAGCTTTACTACCGGGGAGACCCAGTACTTC. This rearrangement joins TRBV5-1 to TRBJ2-5; D is unresolved. V lost 2 bases to trimming and J lost 5 bases, with 10 bases between them. The CDR3 covers 13 residues. Germline V CDR1 and CDR2: SGHRS, YFSETQ. The full variable domain, in which reference TRBV5-1 and TRBJ2-5 provide the parts outside the CDR3, is KAGVTQTPRYLIKTRGQQVTLSCSPISGHRSVSWYQQTPGQGLQFLFEYFSETQRNKGNFPGRFSGRQFSNSRSEMNVSTLELGDSALYLCASSFTTGETQYFGPGTRLLVL.

This clonotype was counted a few times. This CDR3 is CSVEEQGVVYGYTF. In DNA form, the CDR3 reads TGCAGCGTTGAAGAGCAGGGGGTCGTTTATGGCTACACCTTC. The chain recombines TRBV29-1 with TRBJ1-2; 7 bases match TRBD1. With 0 bases clipped from V and 5 bases from J, the junction kept 6 bases outside the gene matches. The CDR3 has 14 residues. Germline V gene lookup returns CDR1 SQVTM and CDR2 ANQGSEA. Combining the CDR3 with reference TRBV29-1 and TRBJ1-2 gives the whole variable domain SAVISQKPSRDICQRGTSLTIQCQVDSQVTMMFWYRQQPGQSLTLIATANQGSEATYESGFVIDKFPISRPNLTFSTLTVSNMSPEDSSIYLCSVEEQGVVYGYTFGSGTRLTVV.

This rearrangement joins TRBV29-1 to TRBJ2-3, with D possibly called TRBD1 or TRBD2 (5 bases each). V was trimmed by 5 bases and J by 4 bases, leaving 13 bases between them. Germline V CDR1 and CDR2: SQVTM, ANQGSEA. The CDR3 runs 13 residues. The CDR3 DNA sequence: TGCAGCGTTAGGGACCCTTCTCCAGATACGCAGTATTTT. Residues: CSVRDPSPDTQYF.

The rearrangement joins TRBV7-2 to TRBJ2-7; 7 positions agree with TRBD2. The CDR3 spans 17 residues. The ends lost 5 bases at V and 5 bases at J; junction bases unmatched: 18. CDR1 is SGHTA, CDR2 FQGNSA, per germline. CDR3 amino acids: CASSVTSRRPIRDEQYF. CDR3 DNA sequence: TGTGCCAGCAGCGTGACTAGCCGGAGGCCTATCCGGGACGAGCAGTACTTC.

This chain links TRBV29-1 with TRBJ2-1, with 13 bases matching TRBD2. The V segment lost 4 bases and the J segment 0 bases; nucleotides outside the gene matches: 6. Germline V gives CDR1 SQVTM, CDR2 ANQGSEA. This CDR3 region has 17 residues. CDR3 in DNA: TGCAGCGTTGGGGGACTAGCGGGGTTGGGCTCCTACAATGAGCAGTTCTTC. Translated, it gives CSVGGLAGLGSYNEQFF.

The CDR3 loop is CSARDARGINNEQYF. In DNA form, the CDR3 reads TGCAGTGCTAGAGATGCCCGGGGTATCAACAATGAGCAGTACTTC. The V and J genes are TRBV20-1 and TRBJ2-7, with TRBD2 as a possible D gene (5 bases). The CDR3 has 15 amino acids. Trimming shortened V by 0 bases and J by 7 bases, and 19 bases separated the two germline ends. Germline V gene data show CDR1 as DFQATT and CDR2 as SNEGSKA (reference sequence).